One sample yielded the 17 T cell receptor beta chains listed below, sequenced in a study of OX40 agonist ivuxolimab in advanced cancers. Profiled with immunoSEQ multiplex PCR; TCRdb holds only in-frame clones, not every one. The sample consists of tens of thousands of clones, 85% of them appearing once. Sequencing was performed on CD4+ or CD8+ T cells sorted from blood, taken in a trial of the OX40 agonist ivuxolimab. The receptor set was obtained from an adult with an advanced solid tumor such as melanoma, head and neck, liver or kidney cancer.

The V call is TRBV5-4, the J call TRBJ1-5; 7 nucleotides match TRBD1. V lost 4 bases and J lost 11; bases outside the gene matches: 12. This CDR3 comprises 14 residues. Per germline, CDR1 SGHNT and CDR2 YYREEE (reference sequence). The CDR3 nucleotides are TGTGCCAGCAGCCTGGGGACAGATAAGAATGCCCAGCATTTT. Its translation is CASSLGTDKNAQHF.

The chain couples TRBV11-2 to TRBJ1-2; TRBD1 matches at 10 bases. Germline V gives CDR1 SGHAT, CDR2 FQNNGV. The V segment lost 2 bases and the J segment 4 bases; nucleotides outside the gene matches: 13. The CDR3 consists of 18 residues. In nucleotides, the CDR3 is TGTGCCAGCAGCTTATATTCTGGGACAGGGGAGGACGGCTATGGCTACACCTTC. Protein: CASSLYSGTGEDGYGYTF. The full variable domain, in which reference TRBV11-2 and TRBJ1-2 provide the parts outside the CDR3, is EAGVAQSPRYKIIEKRQSVAFWCNPISGHATLYWYQQILGQGPKLLIQFQNNGVVDDSQLPKDRFSAERLKGVDSTLKIQPAKLEDSAVYLCASSLYSGTGEDGYGYTFGSGTRLTVV.

CDR3 sequence: CASRERWIRGQPQHF. The CDR3, as DNA: TGTGCCAGCAGGGAAAGGTGGATTAGGGGTCAGCCCCAGCATTTT. The rearrangement links TRBV6-1 to TRBJ1-5; the D gene is possibly TRBD1 (5 bases). CDR3 length: 15 amino acids. V was trimmed by 6 bases and J by 6 bases, leaving 18 bases between them. Germline CDR1 reads MNHNS; CDR2 reads SASEGT.

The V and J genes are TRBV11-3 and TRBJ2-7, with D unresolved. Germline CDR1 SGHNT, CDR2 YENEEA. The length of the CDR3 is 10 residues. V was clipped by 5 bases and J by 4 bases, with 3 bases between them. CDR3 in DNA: TGTGCCAGCAGCGGATACGAGCAGTACTTC. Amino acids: CASSGYEQYF.

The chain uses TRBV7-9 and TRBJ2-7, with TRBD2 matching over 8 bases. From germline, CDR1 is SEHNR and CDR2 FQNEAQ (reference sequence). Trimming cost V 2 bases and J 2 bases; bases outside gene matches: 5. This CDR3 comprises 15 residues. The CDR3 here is CASSLLVAGTYEQYF. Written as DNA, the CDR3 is TGTGCCAGCAGCTTATTAGTAGCGGGAACCTACGAGCAGTACTTC.

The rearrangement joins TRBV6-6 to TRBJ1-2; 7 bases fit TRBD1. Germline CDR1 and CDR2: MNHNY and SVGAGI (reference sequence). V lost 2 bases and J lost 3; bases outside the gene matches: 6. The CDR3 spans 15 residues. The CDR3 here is CASSYDLDRDYGYTF. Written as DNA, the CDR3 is TGTGCCAGCAGTTACGACCTTGACAGGGACTATGGCTACACCTTC.

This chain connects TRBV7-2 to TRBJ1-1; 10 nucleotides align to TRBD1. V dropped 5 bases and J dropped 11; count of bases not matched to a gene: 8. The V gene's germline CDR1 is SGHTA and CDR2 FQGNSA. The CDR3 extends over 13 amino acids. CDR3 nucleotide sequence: TGTGCCAGCAGCGGACCCGGGGGACAGGGGGCTTTCTTT. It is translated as CASSGPGGQGAFF.

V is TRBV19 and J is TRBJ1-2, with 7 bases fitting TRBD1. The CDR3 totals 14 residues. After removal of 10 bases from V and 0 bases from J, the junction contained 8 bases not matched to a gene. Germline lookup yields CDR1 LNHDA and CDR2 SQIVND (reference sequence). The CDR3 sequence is CATQYRGANYGYTF. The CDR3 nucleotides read TGTGCCACCCAGTACAGGGGAGCTAACTATGGCTACACCTTC.

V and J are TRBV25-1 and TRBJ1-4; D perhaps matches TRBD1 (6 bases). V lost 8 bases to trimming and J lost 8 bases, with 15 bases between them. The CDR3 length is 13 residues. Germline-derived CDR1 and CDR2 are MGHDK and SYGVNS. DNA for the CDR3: TGTGCCAGCCTTGCACAGGGCCGCGAAAAACTGTTTTTT. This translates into CASLAQGREKLFF. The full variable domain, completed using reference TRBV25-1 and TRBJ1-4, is EADIYQTPRYLVIGTGKKITLECSQTMGHDKMYWYQQDPGMELHLIHYSYGVNSTEKGDLSSESTVSRIRTEHFPLTLESARPSHTSQYLCASLAQGREKLFFGSGTQLSVL.

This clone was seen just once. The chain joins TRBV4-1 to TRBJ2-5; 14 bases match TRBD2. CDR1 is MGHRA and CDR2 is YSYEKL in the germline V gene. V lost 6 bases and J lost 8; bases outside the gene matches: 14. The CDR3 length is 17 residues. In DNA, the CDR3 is TGCGCCAGCAGAGATGAACCGGGACTAGCGGGGGTGAGAACCCAGTACTTC. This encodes CASRDEPGLAGVRTQYF.

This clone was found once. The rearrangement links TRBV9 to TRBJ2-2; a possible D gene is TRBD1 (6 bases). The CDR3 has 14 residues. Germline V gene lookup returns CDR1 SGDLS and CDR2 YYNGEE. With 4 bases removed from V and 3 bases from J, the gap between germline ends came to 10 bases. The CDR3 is CASSPQGYTGELFF. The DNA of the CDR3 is TGTGCCAGCAGCCCCCAGGGGTACACCGGGGAGCTGTTTTTT.

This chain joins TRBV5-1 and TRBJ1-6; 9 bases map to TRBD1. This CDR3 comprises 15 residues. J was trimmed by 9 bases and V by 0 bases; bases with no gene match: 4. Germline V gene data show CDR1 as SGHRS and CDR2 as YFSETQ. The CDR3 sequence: CASSLGDRASSPLHF. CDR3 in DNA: TGCGCCAGCAGCTTGGGGGACAGGGCGAGTTCACCCCTCCACTTT.

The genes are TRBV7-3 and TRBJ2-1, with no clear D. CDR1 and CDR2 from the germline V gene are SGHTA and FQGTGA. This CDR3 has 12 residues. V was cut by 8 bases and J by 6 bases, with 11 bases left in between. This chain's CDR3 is CASGRTSNEQFF. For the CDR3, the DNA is TGTGCCAGCGGTAGAACGTCCAATGAGCAGTTCTTC.

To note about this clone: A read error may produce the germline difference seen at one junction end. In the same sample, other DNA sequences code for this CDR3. CDR3 amino acids: CAWSPGTGHPYNEQFF. The CDR3 region has the DNA TGTGCCTGGAGTCCCGGGACAGGCCATCCTTACAATGAACAGTTCTTC. This rearrangement joins TRBV30 to TRBJ2-1, with 8 bases matching TRBD1. This CDR3 spans 16 amino acids. Germline V CDR1 and CDR2: GTSNPN, SVGIG (reference sequence).

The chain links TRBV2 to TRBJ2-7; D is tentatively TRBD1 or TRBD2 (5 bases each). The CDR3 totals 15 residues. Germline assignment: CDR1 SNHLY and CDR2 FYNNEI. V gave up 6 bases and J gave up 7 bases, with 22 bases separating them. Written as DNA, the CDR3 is TGTGCCAGCAGCAACTATCCGGGACGGGCTTGGGAGCAGTACTTC. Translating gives CASSNYPGRAWEQYF.

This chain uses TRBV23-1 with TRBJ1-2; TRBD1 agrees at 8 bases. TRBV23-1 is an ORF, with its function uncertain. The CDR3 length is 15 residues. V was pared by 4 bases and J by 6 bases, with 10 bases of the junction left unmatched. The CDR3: CASSPQWRTGNGYTF. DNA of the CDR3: TGCGCCAGCAGTCCCCAATGGCGGACAGGGAATGGCTACACCTTC.

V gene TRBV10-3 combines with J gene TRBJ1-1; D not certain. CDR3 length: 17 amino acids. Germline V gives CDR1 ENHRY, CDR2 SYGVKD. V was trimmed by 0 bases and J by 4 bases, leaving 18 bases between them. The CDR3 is CAISESNVGKGGTEAFF. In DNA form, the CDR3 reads TGTGCCATCAGTGAGTCGAACGTGGGGAAAGGAGGCACTGAAGCTTTCTTT.